These 9 T cell receptor beta chains came from one sample sequenced in a study of tumor-infiltrating lymphocytes in primary liver carcinoma. A primer in the constant region served to generate TCR beta cDNA from around 500 ng of total RNA. Three rounds of nested multiplex PCR with slightly modified ARM-PCR produced TCR beta libraries. PCR rounds one and two used TRBV1-TRBV30 forward primers with a C-beta reverse primer for about 11 cycles each. Using its own MiXCR run on the multiplex PCR reads, TCRdb lists one record per CDR3 protein. The sample includes nearly 200,000 distinct CDR3 sequences, roughly 61% of them seen just once. The blood RNA (from unsorted whole blood) was obtained, and germline DNA was also extracted. What was sequenced was peripheral blood. These receptors came from a woman in her fifties or sixties with primary liver carcinoma and hepatitis B virus infection.

There are many counts of this clonotype. This rearrangement joins TRBV6-2 or TRBV6-3 to TRBJ2-2; D may correspond to TRBD1 or TRBD2 (5 bases each). This CDR3 is 14 amino acids long. The V gene's germline CDR1 is MNHEY and CDR2 SVGEGT. With 6 bases removed from V and 4 bases from J, the gap between germline ends came to 12 bases. The CDR3 loop is CASRKSGGTGELFF. The CDR3 coding sequence is TGTGCCAGCAGAAAGAGTGGGGGCACCGGGGAGCTGTTTTTT.

This clonotype has just a few counts. CDR3 loop: CASSLAGTGLYEQYF. CDR3 DNA sequence: TGCGCCAGCAGCTTGGCCGGGACAGGCCTATACGAGCAGTACTTC. The J gene is TRBJ2-7, the V gene TRBV5-1, with 8 bases aligning to TRBD1. The CDR3 loop spans 15 amino acids. The trim removed 0 bases at V and 4 bases at J, leaving 6 bases unmatched. From germline, CDR1 is SGHRS and CDR2 YFSETQ.

On this clonotype: Its ends do not fully match the called genes, so a read error is possible. The chain employs TRBV6-2 or TRBV6-3 and TRBJ2-3; 7 bases agree with TRBD2. CDR1 is MNHEY, CDR2 SVGEGT, per germline. CDR3 length: 13 amino acids. The CDR3 spells CANTPNEAGPHYF. The CDR3 nucleotides read TGTGCCAACACCCCAAACGAAGCGGGACCGCACTATTTT.

This clonotype was seen repeatedly, ten times or more. The chain couples TRBV14 to TRBJ2-2, with D unclear. Per germline, CDR1 SGHDN and CDR2 FVKESK. V dropped 3 bases and J dropped 7 bases, with 9 bases sitting between them. CDR3 length: 13 residues. In DNA, the CDR3 is TGTGCCAGCAGCCATGTAGCATACGGGGAGCTGTTTTTT. Translation: CASSHVAYGELFF.

In regard to this clonotype: This CDR3 is missing its conserved last phenylalanine or tryptophan, likely due to a read error. This sequence joins TRBV7-8 and TRBJ2-1; TRBD1 matches at 8 bases. This CDR3 is 15 amino acids long. V lost 1 base, J lost 6 bases, and 5 bases stayed unmatched. CDR1 SGHVS and CDR2 FQNEAQ come from the germline V gene. The CDR3 here is CASSLDQGAFNEQFL. The DNA of the CDR3 is TGTGCCAGCAGCTTAGACCAGGGGGCCTTCAATGAGCAGTTCCTC.

With regard to this clonotype: Relative to the germline gene, one junction end is altered; a read error may explain this. The chain is built from TRBV11-2 and TRBJ2-1, with no clear D. In germline, CDR1 is SGHAT, CDR2 FQNNGV. The CDR3 is 14 amino acids. In DNA form, the CDR3 reads TGTGCTAGCATCTTAGGTGGGAACCGCAATGAGCAGTTCTTC. This gives the protein CASILGGNRNEQFF.

The chain carries TRBV29-1 and TRBJ2-1, with TRBD2 identical over 10 bases. V was clipped by 6 bases and J by 4 bases; unmatched bases: 12. Germline CDR1 and CDR2: SQVTM and ANQGSEA. The CDR3 is 16 amino acids. CDR3 nucleotides: TGCAGCGTCCCTATGGACCTAGCGGGAGCTTACAATGAGCAGTTCTTC. Its protein is CSVPMDLAGAYNEQFF.

This clonotype was found many times. The chain recombines TRBV12-3 or TRBV12-4 with TRBJ1-5; no definite D call. The CDR3 is made up of 14 amino acids. V gave up 3 bases and J gave up 4 bases, with 10 bases separating them. The CDR3 nucleotides read TGTGCCAGCAGTTTCAGCAGGAGTAATCAGCCCCAGCATTTT. Amino acid sequence: CASSFSRSNQPQHF.

Concerning this clonotype itself: The junction departs from the called germline gene at one end, perhaps through a read error. This chain joins TRBV25-1 and TRBJ2-2, with D possibly TRBD1 on 6 matching bases. This CDR3 spans 14 amino acids. CDR1 is MGHDK, CDR2 SYGVNS, per germline. The CDR3 sequence: CASSEYRDTGELYF. The CDR3 coding sequence is TGTGCCAGCAGTGAATACAGGGACACCGGGGAGCTGTATTTT.